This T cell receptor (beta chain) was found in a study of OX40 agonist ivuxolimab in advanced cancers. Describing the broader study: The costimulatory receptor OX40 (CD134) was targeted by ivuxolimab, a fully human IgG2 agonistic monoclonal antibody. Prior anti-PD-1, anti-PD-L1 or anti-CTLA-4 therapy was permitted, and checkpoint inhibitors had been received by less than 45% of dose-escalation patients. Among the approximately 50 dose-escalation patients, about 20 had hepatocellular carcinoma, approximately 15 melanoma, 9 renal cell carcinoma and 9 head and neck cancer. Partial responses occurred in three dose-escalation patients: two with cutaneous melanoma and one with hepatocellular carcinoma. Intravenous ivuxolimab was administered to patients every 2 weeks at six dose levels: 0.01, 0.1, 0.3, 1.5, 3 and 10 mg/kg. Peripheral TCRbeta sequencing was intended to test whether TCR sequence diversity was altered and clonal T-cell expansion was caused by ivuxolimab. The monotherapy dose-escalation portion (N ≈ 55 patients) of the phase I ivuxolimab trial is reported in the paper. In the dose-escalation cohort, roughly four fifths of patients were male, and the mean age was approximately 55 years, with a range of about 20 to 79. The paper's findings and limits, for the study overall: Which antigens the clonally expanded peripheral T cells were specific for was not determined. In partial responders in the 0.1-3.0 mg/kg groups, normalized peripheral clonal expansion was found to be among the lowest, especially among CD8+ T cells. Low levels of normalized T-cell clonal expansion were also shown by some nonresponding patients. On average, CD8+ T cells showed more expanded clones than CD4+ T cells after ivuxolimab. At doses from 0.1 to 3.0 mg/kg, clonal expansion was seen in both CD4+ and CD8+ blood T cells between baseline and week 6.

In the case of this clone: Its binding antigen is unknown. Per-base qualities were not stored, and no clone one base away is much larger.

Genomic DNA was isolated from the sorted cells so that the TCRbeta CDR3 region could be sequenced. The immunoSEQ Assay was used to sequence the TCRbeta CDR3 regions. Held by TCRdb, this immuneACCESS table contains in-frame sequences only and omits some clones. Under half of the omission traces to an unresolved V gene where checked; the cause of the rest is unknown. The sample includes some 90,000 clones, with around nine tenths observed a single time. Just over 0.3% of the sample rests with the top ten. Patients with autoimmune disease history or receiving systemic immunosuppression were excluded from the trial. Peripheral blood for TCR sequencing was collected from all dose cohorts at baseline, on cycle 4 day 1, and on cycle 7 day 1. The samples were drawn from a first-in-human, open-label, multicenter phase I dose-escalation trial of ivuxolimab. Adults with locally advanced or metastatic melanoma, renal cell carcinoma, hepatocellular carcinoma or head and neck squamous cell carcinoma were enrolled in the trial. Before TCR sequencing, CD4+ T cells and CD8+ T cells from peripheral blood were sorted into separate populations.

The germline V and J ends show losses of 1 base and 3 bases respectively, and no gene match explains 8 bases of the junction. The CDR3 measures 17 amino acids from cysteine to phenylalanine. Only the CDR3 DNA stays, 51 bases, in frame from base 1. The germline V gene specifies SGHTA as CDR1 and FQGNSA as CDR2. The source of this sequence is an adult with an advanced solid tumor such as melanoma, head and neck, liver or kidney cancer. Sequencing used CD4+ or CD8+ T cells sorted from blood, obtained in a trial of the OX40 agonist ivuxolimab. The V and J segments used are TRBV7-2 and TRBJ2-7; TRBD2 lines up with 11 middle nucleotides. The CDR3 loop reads CASSLGRGTSGRYEQYF. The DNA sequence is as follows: TGTGCCAGCAGCTTAGGACGGGGGACTAGCGGACGCTACGAGCAGTACTTC.